The text below deals with one T cell receptor (beta chain). Its recognized antigen is unknown. Base qualities are missing; no much larger clone stands one base away. For commercial TCRB immunosequencing, roughly 0.5 micrograms of biopsy DNA were submitted for each sample. Adaptive Biotechnology amplified CDR3 regions from genomic DNA with a two-step multiplex PCR that controlled for amplification bias. Primers for every V and J gene segment were used in the first PCR, and barcodes and Illumina adapters were added in the second PCR. An Illumina instrument was used to sequence the CDR3 libraries. The paper's processing steps were these. The analysis used both the pipelines supplied by the vendor and custom analysis of the raw data in R/Bioconductor with R version 3.3.0. Clonality, which ranges from 0 to 1, was calculated as the inverse of the normalised Shannon entropy across all productive clones. High-frequency clones were defined as the repertoire share of the top 100 clones, retaining only clones passing a 95% confidence test. The Simpson index measured repertoire diversity, and the Morisita-Horn index measured overlap between samples. Imported from immuneACCESS, the table was reduced by TCRdb to in-frame sequences with V and J called. These copies leave out some clones; in studies compared against another copy, an unresolved V gene accounts for under half, and the cause of the remainder is not known. D and trimming come from the DNA, and the V and J calls and clone size come from that table. The sample table shows 8,500 to 13,000 clones, and about 81% are seen once. The ten most abundant clones make up roughly an eighth of the sample.

V is trimmed back by 5 bases and J by 10 bases, and the junction contains 13 bases that no gene match accounts for. From the cysteine through the phenylalanine, the CDR3 covers 16 amino acids. Of the read, only the CDR3 DNA is kept; its 48 bases are in frame from base 1. Sequences SGHTA (CDR1) and FQGNSA (CDR2) are obtained from the germline V gene. The sample comes from a study of T cell repertoires in ileal Crohn's disease (dated by TCRdb to the late 2010s). Describing the broader study: Median disease duration was approximately 8 years, and around 35% of patients were identified as active smokers at the time of surgery. Every patient underwent surgery because of a complication, which was stricturing disease in about 60% and penetrating disease in around 39%. Roughly half of the patients were given postoperative therapy, with ten to eleven receiving thiopurines and under 20 receiving anti-TNF agents. The M6 samples were biopsies of the neoterminal ileum collected during postoperative colonoscopy. A prospective multicentre cohort supplied the 57 Crohn's disease patients whose TCR repertoires were analysed. The study was conducted in parallel with a multicentre cohort built to find predictors of early endoscopic recurrence after ileocolonic resection. Endoscopic postoperative recurrence was defined as a Rutgeerts score above i0. The study sequenced 171 mucosal samples from 57 patients, taken at several locations on the surgical specimen and at postoperative endoscopy.

Study-wide findings and limitations: The timing of postoperative endoscopy varied within the first year after surgery, and the median delay was 6.9 months. Endoscopic recurrence was found to be associated with higher high-frequency clone percentages at surgery, and recurrence was observed in all patients with clonality above 26.8% (18/57). Mucosal CD4 and CD8 T cells were sorted and sequenced only in a subgroup of patients, whose size was not stated. A significantly higher proportion of clonal expansions was observed in active smokers at surgery than in non-smokers (about 25% vs 20%, p=0.02). Sorted CD8 T cells carried more high-frequency clones than CD4 T cells, suggesting mucosal expansions were mainly CD8.

The time point tag for this specimen amounts to: neoterminal ileum biopsy at postoperative endoscopy, about 6 months after surgery. To be eligible, patients had to be adults with ileal or ileocolonic Crohn's disease and an indication for ileocolonic resection. Before DNA extraction, whole ileal mucosal biopsies were kept frozen at -80 degrees C. Genomic DNA was isolated from frozen whole biopsies using a TRizol-based method, and the DNA was quantified with a NanoDrop 2000 spectrophotometer. The rearrangement joined TRBV7-2 to TRBJ2-1, and 11 bases in between align with TRBD2. The source of this sequence is an adult with Crohn's disease. Sample: ileal tissue. For the CDR3, the sequence is CASSPPGTSGLREQFF. The nucleotide sequence reads as follows: TGTGCCAGCAGCCCCCCCGGGACTAGCGGACTGAGGGAGCAGTTCTTC.